A single sample is the source of the 30 T cell receptor beta chains below, sequenced in a study of identical twins. TCRdb itself ran the 5' RACE reads through MiXCR, one entry per CDR3 protein. The sample carries about 890,000 distinct CDR3 sequences, 9% to 15% recorded once. This same sample was also taken into another study, of yellow fever vaccine responses in identical twins.

The sequenced material came from PBMCs. The receptors derive from a woman under 30 in good health.

This clonotype was picked up a small number of times. This chain uses TRBV28 with TRBJ1-1; perhaps TRBD1 as D (5 bases). CDR1 and CDR2 (germline): MDHEN, SYDVKM. The CDR3 spans 16 residues. Trimming removed 5 bases from V and 8 bases from J, with 24 bases in between. The CDR3 DNA sequence: TGTGCCAGCAGTGTATCAACCGGGACCCCATTTGGGGAAGCTTTCTTT. Translating gives CASSVSTGTPFGEAFF.

CDR3 bases: TGTGCCAGTAGTCCCCCCCCGGGACTAGCGGGAACCGGGGAGCTGTTTTTT. The encoded protein is CASSPPPGLAGTGELFF. The chain has TRBV19 and TRBJ2-2; 13 bases are shared with TRBD2. CDR3 length equals 17 residues. V lost 5 bases and J lost 5; bases outside the gene matches: 8. CDR1 LNHDA and CDR2 SQIVND come from the germline V gene (reference sequence).

The J gene is TRBJ2-3, the V gene TRBV3-1; the match to TRBD2 covers 12 bases. The CDR3 covers 17 residues. From germline, CDR1 is LGHDT and CDR2 YNNKEL (reference sequence). V lost 4 bases to trimming and J lost 4 bases; unmatched junction nucleotides: 9. The CDR3 region is CASSLTRLAGVPDTQYF. DNA for the CDR3: TGTGCCAGCAGCCTTACCCGACTAGCGGGGGTGCCAGATACGCAGTATTTT.

This clonotype was recorded a few times. V usage is TRBV20-1 and J usage is TRBJ1-6; D may be TRBD1 (6 bases). Trimming removed 0 bases at V and 7 bases at J, with 13 bases between. Germline CDR1 and CDR2: DFQATT and SNEGSKA (reference sequence). The CDR3 extends over 15 amino acids. CDR3 in amino acids: CSARDYRQGNSPLHF. DNA for the CDR3: TGCAGTGCTAGAGATTATCGGCAGGGGAATTCACCCCTCCACTTT.

This chain connects TRBV28 to TRBJ1-6; D may be TRBD1 (5 bases). Germline V gives CDR1 MDHEN, CDR2 SYDVKM. Trimming took off 3 bases at V and 5 bases at J, with 17 bases between the two ends. The CDR3 sequence is 17 residues long. The chain's CDR3 is CASSFASGLGNNSPLHF. As DNA, the CDR3 is TGTGCCAGCAGTTTTGCTTCAGGGTTGGGGAATAATTCACCCCTCCACTTT.

J is TRBJ2-1 and V is TRBV6-5; 9 nucleotides line up with TRBD2. CDR3 length equals 16 residues. The germline V gene has CDR1 MNHEY and CDR2 SVGAGI. V dropped 4 bases and J dropped 9; count of bases not matched to a gene: 13. The CDR3 region is CASSSERTSVYTEQFF. The CDR3 DNA reads TGTGCCAGCAGTTCCGAAAGGACTAGCGTTTATACTGAGCAGTTCTTC.

This clonotype was recorded at least ten times. V is TRBV7-9 and J is TRBJ2-1; the match to TRBD2 covers 10 bases. The germline gives CDR1 SEHNR, CDR2 FQNEAQ (reference sequence). The CDR3 covers 15 residues. J was trimmed by 10 bases and V by 1 base; bases with no gene match: 7. The CDR3 DNA sequence: TGTGCCAGCAGCTTAGGTTCACTAGCGGGACGAGAGCAGTTCTTC. This sequence encodes CASSLGSLAGREQFF.

V usage is TRBV27 and J usage is TRBJ2-2; 11 nucleotides match TRBD1. The germline gives CDR1 MNHEY, CDR2 SMNVEV (reference sequence). The CDR3 is 18 amino acids. V was clipped by 4 bases and J by 0 bases; unmatched bases: 7. The CDR3 coding sequence is TGTGCCAGCAGTTCCAGGGACAGGGGGTCCCCGAACACCGGGGAGCTGTTTTTT. This encodes CASSSRDRGSPNTGELFF.

The genes are TRBV7-9 and TRBJ1-1; 10 bases are a match to TRBD1. The CDR3 length is 17 residues. The trim removed 5 bases at V and 1 base at J, leaving 10 bases unmatched. Per germline, CDR1 SEHNR and CDR2 FQNEAQ (reference sequence). The CDR3 DNA reads as TGTGCCAGCAGCGATGCCGGGACAGGGGCTCCGAACACTGAAGCTTTCTTT. This sequence encodes CASSDAGTGAPNTEAFF.

This chain uses TRBV10-3 with TRBJ2-5; D remains ambiguous. Trimming left V 6 bases short and J 4 bases short, with 6 bases between. The germline V gene has CDR1 ENHRY and CDR2 SYGVKD. The CDR3 has 11 residues. The DNA for the CDR3 is TGTGCCATCAGGGCAGGAGAGACCCAGTACTTC. It encodes CAIRAGETQYF.

This sequence joins TRBV28 and TRBJ1-5; 11 nucleotides agree with TRBD1. The CDR3 totals 15 residues. V lost 4 bases and J lost 4; bases outside the gene matches: 3. The germline V gene has CDR1 MDHEN and CDR2 SYDVKM. The CDR3 bases are TGTGCCAGCAGTTGGACAGGGGGCTTGAATCAGCCCCAGCATTTT. Its translation is CASSWTGGLNQPQHF.

The rearrangement uses TRBV5-5 and TRBJ2-1; 7 bases map to TRBD2. The length of the CDR3 is 15 residues. V shed 0 bases, J shed 8 bases, and the junction held 8 bases outside the gene matches. Per the germline V gene, CDR1 is SGHKS and CDR2 is YYEKEE (reference sequence). The CDR3 DNA follows: TGTGCCAGCAGCTTGGGCGGACTAGTTCTGGATGAGCAGTTCTTC. Translation: CASSLGGLVLDEQFF. The full variable domain, completed using reference TRBV5-5 and TRBJ2-1, is DAGVTQSPTHLIKTRGQQVTLRCSPISGHKSVSWYQQVLGQGPQFIFQYYEKEERGRGNFPDRFSARQFPNYSSELNVNALLLGDSALYLCASSLGGLVLDEQFFGPGTRLTVL.

V usage is TRBV12-3 or TRBV12-4 and J usage is TRBJ1-1, with TRBD1 matching over 7 bases. Trimming cost V 8 bases and J 4 bases; bases outside gene matches: 7. The CDR3 sequence is 13 residues long. CDR3 sequence reads: CASQPSGGTEAFF. The CDR3 DNA reads as TGTGCCAGCCAACCCTCAGGGGGCACTGAAGCTTTCTTT.

The sample holds a few counts of this clonotype. The rearrangement uses TRBV18 and TRBJ2-7; 9 bases match TRBD2. This CDR3 is built from 16 residues. Germline CDR1 is KGHSH and CDR2 is LQKENI. Germline trimming cut 3 bases from V and 2 bases from J; bases unmatched to any gene: 8. The DNA of the CDR3 is TGTGCCAGCTCACCCTCGATTGCGGGGGGGGCCTACGAGCAGTACTTC. Amino acid sequence: CASSPSIAGGAYEQYF.

The chain is built from TRBV2 and TRBJ1-3; the D gene is possibly TRBD1 (6 bases). Trimming cost V 6 bases and J 4 bases, with 13 bases left between them. The germline V gene encodes CDR1 SNHLY and CDR2 FYNNEI. CDR3 length: 14 residues. The CDR3 here is CASRKQGSGNTIYF. As DNA, the CDR3 is TGTGCCAGCAGAAAACAGGGTTCGGGAAACACCATATATTTT. The whole variable domain, filled in from reference TRBV2 and TRBJ1-3, reads EPEVTQTPSHQVTQMGQEVILRCVPISNHLYFYWYRQILGQKVEFLVSFYNNEISEKSEIFDDQFSVERPDGSNFTLKIRSTKLEDSAMYFCASRKQGSGNTIYFGEGSWLTVV.

This clonotype has a handful of counts. The rearrangement joins TRBV5-1 to TRBJ1-6, with D possibly being TRBD1 (5 bases). V lost 2 bases to trimming and J lost 9 bases, with 9 bases between them. The CDR3 covers 13 residues. Per the germline V gene, CDR1 is SGHRS and CDR2 is YFSETQ. CDR3 sequence: CASSLQEFSPLHF. CDR3 nucleotide sequence: TGCGCCAGCAGCTTACAGGAGTTTTCACCCCTCCACTTT.

The chain recombines TRBV5-1 with TRBJ2-7, with 9 bases fitting TRBD1. This CDR3 is 12 amino acids long. V lost 4 bases and J lost 7; bases outside the gene matches: 3. CDR1 is SGHRS, CDR2 YFSETQ, per germline. The CDR3 sequence: CASSRDREEQYF. The CDR3 DNA reads as TGCGCCAGCAGCAGGGACAGGGAAGAGCAGTACTTC.

There are many counts of this clonotype. The chain employs TRBV4-1 and TRBJ1-4; D remains ambiguous. V lost 1 base and J lost 7, with 10 bases in between. Germline CDR1 reads MGHRA; CDR2 reads YSYEKL. This CDR3 has 14 residues. The CDR3 DNA sequence: TGCGCCAGCAGCCAAGCCGGTCTCGGTGAAAAACTGTTTTTT. Translated, it gives CASSQAGLGEKLFF.

V gene TRBV7-2 combines with J gene TRBJ2-1, with 7 bases identical to TRBD2. The CDR3 sequence is 14 residues long. J was trimmed by 12 bases and V by 1 base; bases with no gene match: 9. CDR1 and CDR2 (germline): SGHTA, FQGNSA. DNA for the CDR3: TGTGCCAGCAGCTTAGTATTAAGCGGGGCGGGGCAGTTCTTC. As protein: CASSLVLSGAGQFF. The full variable domain, its missing parts supplied by reference TRBV7-2 and TRBJ2-1, is GAGVSQSPSNKVTEKGKDVELRCDPISGHTALYWYRQSLGQGLEFLIYFQGNSAPDKSGLPSDRFSAERTGGSVSTLTIQRTQQEDSAVYLCASSLVLSGAGQFFGPGTRLTVL.

This clonotype was detected only a few times. The CDR3 DNA reads as TGTGCCAGCAGTTTCGGCGGGGGGTCTCAAGAGACCCAGTACTTC. Its translation: CASSFGGGSQETQYF. The chain couples TRBV28 to TRBJ2-5; 8 bases fit TRBD2. The CDR3 is made up of 15 amino acids. The J segment lost 2 bases and the V segment lost 3 bases, leaving 5 bases of the junction unmatched. CDR1 is MDHEN, CDR2 SYDVKM, per germline.

The CDR3 spells CSVQSRYSYEQYF. CDR3 coding DNA: TGCAGCGTTCAATCTCGTTATTCCTACGAGCAGTACTTC. This rearrangement joins TRBV29-1 to TRBJ2-7; the D is unclear. CDR1 SQVTM and CDR2 ANQGSEA come from the germline V gene. The CDR3 runs 13 residues. The V end was cut by 5 bases, the J end by 1 base, with 12 bases between.

This clonotype was detected a few times. The rearrangement uses TRBV5-6 and TRBJ2-5, with D tentatively TRBD2 (6 bases). The CDR3 has 17 amino acids. Germline lookup yields CDR1 SGHDT and CDR2 YYEEEE. V was pared by 0 bases and J by 3 bases, with 18 bases between. CDR3 DNA: TGTGCCAGCAGCTTGGAGAACGCGGGGTATAGGGAAGAGACCCAGTACTTC. Residues: CASSLENAGYREETQYF.

This clonotype was detected a few times. The chain employs TRBV5-1 and TRBJ2-3; TRBD2 matches 9 bases. This CDR3 is 16 amino acids long. The germline V gene encodes CDR1 SGHRS and CDR2 YFSETQ. The V and J ends lost 5 bases and 0 bases, in that order; junction bases with no gene match: 7. CDR3 loop: CASSPPGTSSTDTQYF. The DNA of the CDR3 is TGCGCCAGCAGTCCTCCCGGGACTAGCAGCACAGATACGCAGTATTTT.

The CDR3 coding sequence is TGTGCCAGCAGTTTATTTAGCGGGGGGAAATACAATGAGCAGTTCTTC. It translates to CASSLFSGGKYNEQFF. The chain joins TRBV28 to TRBJ2-1, with 10 nucleotides matching TRBD2. V shed 1 base, J shed 4 bases, and the junction held 4 bases outside the gene matches. Germline-derived CDR1 and CDR2 are MDHEN and SYDVKM. The CDR3 spans 16 residues.

Ten or more counts support this clonotype. V gene TRBV5-1 combines with J gene TRBJ1-2; D perhaps matches TRBD1 (5 bases). The CDR3 sequence is 12 residues long. V was pared by 0 bases and J by 10 bases, with 10 bases between. Germline V CDR1 and CDR2: SGHRS, YFSETQ. The CDR3 DNA sequence: TGCGCCAGCAGCTTGGGACAGAGCCTCTACACCTTC. Amino acids: CASSLGQSLYTF.

This clonotype was detected many times. The CDR3, as DNA: TGTGCCAGCATTTGGGCTAGAAGTGGTTTATCCTACAATGAGCAGTTCTTC. This gives the protein CASIWARSGLSYNEQFF. This chain connects TRBV28 to TRBJ2-1; D remains ambiguous. This CDR3 is 17 amino acids long. Germline values: CDR1 MDHEN, CDR2 SYDVKM. Between the trimmed V and J ends, which lost 7 bases and 1 base, there was a span of 20 bases. Full variable domain (rest looked up from reference TRBV28 and TRBJ2-1): DVKVTQSSRYLVKRTGEKVFLECVQDMDHENMFWYRQDPGLGLRLIYFSYDVKMKEKGDIPEGYSVSREKKERFSLILESASTNQTSMYLCASIWARSGLSYNEQFFGPGTRLTVL.

This clonotype was recorded at least ten times. CDR3 residues: CASSPRTGGSEAFF. CDR3 DNA: TGTGCCAGCAGTCCCCGGACAGGGGGGTCTGAAGCTTTCTTT. The genes are TRBV12-3 or TRBV12-4 and TRBJ1-1; 10 bases agree with TRBD1. Trimming at V came to 5 bases and at J to 6 bases, leaving 6 bases not matched to a gene. The CDR3 is 14 residues long.

This clonotype was observed a handful of times. The gene calls are TRBV7-8 and TRBJ2-1; a possible D gene is TRBD2 (6 bases). Germline V gene sequence: CDR1 SGHVS, CDR2 FQNEAQ. V was trimmed by 5 bases and J by 7 bases, leaving 21 bases between them. CDR3 length equals 16 residues. This CDR3 is CASSGPSDPKGNEQFF. The CDR3, as DNA: TGTGCCAGCAGCGGACCTAGCGACCCCAAGGGGAATGAGCAGTTCTTC.

At least ten counts were recorded for this clonotype. J is TRBJ2-1 and V is TRBV5-5; D gene unclear. Germline CDR1 SGHKS, CDR2 YYEKEE (reference sequence). Trimming left V 0 bases short and J 0 bases short, with 10 bases between. The CDR3 contains 16 residues. In DNA, the CDR3 is TGTGCCAGCAGCTTGGTCCTACTGATCTCCTACAATGAGCAGTTCTTC. It specifies CASSLVLLISYNEQFF.

This chain connects TRBV21-1 to TRBJ2-1; the table's TRBD2 call for D was not verified on the DNA. TRBV21-1 is flagged as a pseudogene. The CDR3 runs 15 residues. CDR3 sequence: CASSKGTSGRFEQFF. The CDR3 bases are TGTGCCAGCAGCAAGGGGACTAGCGGGAGGTTTGAGCAGTTCTTC.